This TCR beta chain was sequenced during a study of Ad26.COV2.S vaccination and SARS-CoV-2 variants. Study overall: Among those in the COV1001 Ad26.COV2.S trial arm was the donor. By the intramuscular route, Ad26.COV2.S was given once, or twice 56 days apart.

Clones were read by immunoSEQ multiplex PCR, and TCRdb kept only the in-frame ones, dropping some. The repertoire holds some 370,000 clones, around 82% seen once, with around 7.4% in the top ten. As concerns this clone: Its antigen is currently unknown.

The CDR3 length is 14 residues. V was clipped by 1 base and J by 7 bases; unmatched bases: 5. Germline V gene sequence: CDR1 SEHNR, CDR2 FQNEAQ (reference sequence). Findings and caveats of the study: The TCR-based breadth and depth measures might underestimate overall T cell responses.

Treatment denoted: approximately 18 received Ad26.COV2.S at low or high dose, single or two shots; about 5 received placebo; per-sample allocation not given. The investigators took samples on day 63 after the first vaccine or placebo injection. The sequencing used peripheral blood, collected in a trial of Ad26.COV2.S vaccine versus placebo. The sequence derives from a person aged 18-65 years who received the Ad26.COV2.S COVID-19 vaccine or a placebo. This chain connects TRBV7-9 to TRBJ1-2; 8 bases are shared with TRBD1. CDR3 in amino acids: CASSLGQGAVGYTF. The CDR3 DNA reads TGTGCCAGCAGCTTAGGCCAGGGGGCAGTTGGCTACACCTTC. The full variable domain, completed using reference TRBV7-9 and TRBJ1-2, is DTGVSQNPRHKITKRGQNVTFRCDPISEHNRLYWYRQTLGQGPEFLTYFQNEAQLEKSRLLSDRFSAERPKGSFSTLEIQRTEQGDSAMYLCASSLGQGAVGYTFGSGTRLTVV.